Below, 28 T cell receptor beta chains from the same sample are listed, as sequenced in a study of T-cell memory formation after mild COVID-19. In TCRdb, the 5' RACE reads were re-called with MiXCR into one record per CDR3 protein. The sample contains approximately 210,000 distinct CDR3 sequences, 27% of which appear only once. Sequencing used PBMCs or a T cell subset sorted from them (not recorded which). The origin of the receptors is an adult woman who had mild COVID-19 (a few samples of this study predate the infection). Cell type and time point are not known.

This clonotype has just one count. The chain joins TRBV29-1 to TRBJ2-2; D remains unclear. The CDR3 loop spans 13 amino acids. Germline assignment: CDR1 SQVTM and CDR2 ANQGSEA. V shed 7 bases and J shed 4 bases, with 13 bases lying between them. CDR3 in amino acids: CSALAVTTGELFF. The DNA of the CDR3 is TGCAGCGCCCTGGCCGTGACCACCGGGGAGCTGTTTTTT.

The V and J genes are TRBV9 and TRBJ1-2; 7 bases align to TRBD1. V gave up 4 bases and J gave up 3 bases; unmatched junction bases: 9. Germline-derived CDR1 and CDR2 are SGDLS and YYNGEE. CDR3 length equals 15 residues. The CDR3 protein is CASSLGGGGDYGYTF. The CDR3, as DNA: TGTGCCAGCAGCTTAGGCGGAGGGGGCGACTATGGCTACACCTTC.

The chain combines TRBV6-5 with TRBJ2-3, with 9 nucleotides matching TRBD2. The CDR3 spans 17 residues. The V gene's germline CDR1 is MNHEY and CDR2 SVGAGI. Losses at the gene ends were 0 bases for V and 2 bases for J; bases not matched to a gene: 6. This CDR3 reads CASSYSISSGTTDTQYF. The CDR3 coding sequence is TGTGCCAGCAGTTACTCGATTTCTAGCGGGACCACAGATACGCAGTATTTT.

The sample holds a few counts of this clonotype. The V gene is TRBV4-1, the J gene TRBJ2-7, with 8 bases aligning to TRBD1. Losses at the gene ends were 2 bases for V and 4 bases for J; bases not matched to a gene: 10. CDR1 and CDR2 from the germline V gene are MGHRA and YSYEKL. The CDR3 spans 16 residues. The CDR3 loop is CASSQHLGQAPYEQYF. Written as DNA, the CDR3 is TGCGCCAGCAGCCAACACTTGGGACAGGCCCCGTACGAGCAGTACTTC.

This clonotype was detected a few times. The chain combines TRBV7-9 with TRBJ1-1; D is uncertain. This CDR3 is built from 13 residues. Germline V gene sequence: CDR1 SEHNR, CDR2 FQNEAQ (reference sequence). V was clipped by 5 bases and J by 3 bases, with 10 bases between them. The CDR3 coding sequence is TGTGCCAGCAGCCAGATGATGGACACTGAAGCTTTCTTT. It is translated as CASSQMMDTEAFF.

This rearrangement joins TRBV4-1 to TRBJ2-3; 11 nucleotides align to TRBD2. Trimming took 2 bases from V and 3 from J; bases not matched to a gene: 4. CDR1 and CDR2 (germline): MGHRA, YSYEKL. CDR3 length equals 16 residues. The CDR3 region has the DNA TGCGCCAGCAGCCAACCCGGGACTAGCGGAACAGATACGCAGTATTTT. Its protein product is CASSQPGTSGTDTQYF.

This clonotype turned up a few times. The rearrangement joins TRBV20-1 to TRBJ1-1, with TRBD1 identical over 7 bases. Germline V gene data show CDR1 as DFQATT and CDR2 as SNEGSKA (reference sequence). V shed 2 bases and J 1 base; nucleotides not matched to a gene: 7. This CDR3 spans 15 amino acids. CDR3 loop: CSARPQGSWNTEAFF. The CDR3 nucleotides read TGCAGTGCTAGACCACAGGGGAGTTGGAACACTGAAGCTTTCTTT.

The chain uses TRBV7-6 and TRBJ2-7; 9 nucleotides agree with TRBD2. With 5 bases clipped from V and 5 bases from J, the junction kept 10 bases outside the gene matches. The CDR3 runs to 15 residues. Looked up from germline, CDR1 is SGHVS and CDR2 is FNYEAQ. The CDR3 is CASSPEAGGVHEQYF. The CDR3 DNA follows: TGTGCCAGCAGCCCAGAAGCGGGAGGAGTCCACGAGCAGTACTTC.

In this sample, this clonotype turned up a few times. The rearrangement joins TRBV29-1 to TRBJ1-1, with no clear D. Germline CDR1 SQVTM, CDR2 ANQGSEA. CDR3 length: 15 amino acids. Deletions cut 6 bases from V and 0 bases from J, with 17 bases between. As DNA, the CDR3 is TGCAGCGTGAACCCCGGCGGCCGCTTGAACACTGAAGCTTTCTTT. Its translation: CSVNPGGRLNTEAFF.

V and J are TRBV20-1 and TRBJ1-1; TRBD1 matches at 8 bases. V lost 3 bases, J lost 6 bases, and 9 bases stayed unmatched. The germline V gene encodes CDR1 DFQATT and CDR2 SNEGSKA (reference sequence). The CDR3 covers 14 residues. The CDR3: CSARNRGEGPEAFF. In DNA, the CDR3 is TGCAGTGCTAGGAACAGGGGGGAGGGGCCTGAAGCTTTCTTT.

The rearrangement links TRBV5-1 to TRBJ1-2; 12 bases align to TRBD1. J gave up 4 bases and V 7 bases, and 2 bases lay outside the gene matches. Germline CDR1 is SGHRS and CDR2 is YFSETQ. This CDR3 region has 13 residues. In nucleotides, the CDR3 is TGCGCCAGCGGGACAGGGGGCAGCTATGGCTACACCTTC. Translating it yields CASGTGGSYGYTF.

This clonotype was seen only once. The J gene is TRBJ2-3, the V gene TRBV5-1; tentatively, D is TRBD1 (5 bases). CDR1 and CDR2 (germline): SGHRS, YFSETQ. The CDR3 length is 14 residues. Trimming took 5 bases from V and 2 from J, leaving 12 bases between them. The CDR3 loop reads CASRRGQDTDTQYF. The CDR3 DNA reads as TGCGCCAGCAGACGTGGACAAGACACAGATACGCAGTATTTT.

The chain links TRBV15 to TRBJ1-2; D possibly corresponds to TRBD1 (6 bases). This CDR3 has 14 amino acids. The germline V and J ends were trimmed by 5 bases and 2 bases, with 12 bases remaining between them. Per the germline V gene, CDR1 is LNHNV and CDR2 is YYDKDF (reference sequence). This chain's CDR3 is CATSGPGGNYGYTF. CDR3 in DNA: TGTGCCACCAGCGGCCCCGGGGGCAACTATGGCTACACCTTC.

This clonotype was observed a few times. This chain uses TRBV19 with TRBJ2-5; 7 bases are shared with TRBD2. Germline V gene data show CDR1 as LNHDA and CDR2 as SQIVND (reference sequence). The length of the CDR3 is 14 residues. After removal of 6 bases from V and 1 base from J, the junction contained 5 bases not matched to a gene. The CDR3 coding sequence is TGTGCCAGTAGGGCTCGGGAGGCCCAAGAGACCCAGTACTTC. Amino acid sequence: CASRAREAQETQYF. Filled out from reference TRBV19 and TRBJ2-5, the complete variable domain reads DGGITQSPKYLFRKEGQNVTLSCEQNLNHDAMYWYRQDPGQGLRLIYYSQIVNDFQKGDIAEGYSVSREKKESFPLTVTSAQKNPTAFYLCASRAREAQETQYFGPGTRLLVL.

Only a few counts were recorded for this clonotype. The chain is built from TRBV12-3 or TRBV12-4 and TRBJ2-7, with 8 positions matching TRBD2. The J segment lost 3 bases and the V segment lost 5 bases, leaving 3 bases of the junction unmatched. CDR3 length: 13 amino acids. CDR3 protein: CASSPTSGYEQYF. CDR3 DNA: TGTGCCAGCAGTCCTACTAGCGGCTACGAGCAGTACTTC.

The V call is TRBV29-1, the J call TRBJ2-7; 10 bases line up with TRBD1. CDR1 and CDR2 (germline): SQVTM, ANQGSEA. Trimming removed 7 bases from V and 6 bases from J; junction bases left unmatched: 9. This CDR3 spans 13 amino acids. This CDR3 is CSGGWTGGREQYF. CDR3 DNA: TGCAGCGGTGGATGGACAGGGGGGCGCGAGCAGTACTTC.

This chain uses TRBV4-1 with TRBJ1-4, with a tentative D call TRBD1 (5 bases). The V gene's germline CDR1 is MGHRA and CDR2 YSYEKL. The V end was cut by 0 bases, the J end by 8 bases, with 13 bases between. This CDR3 comprises 15 residues. The CDR3 reads CASSQDRGTEEKLFF. The CDR3, as DNA: TGCGCCAGCAGCCAAGATCGGGGGACGGAGGAAAAACTGTTTTTT.

This chain connects TRBV2 to TRBJ2-1; D call uncertain. This CDR3 has 16 residues. Germline CDR1 and CDR2: SNHLY and FYNNEI. Trimming removed 3 bases at V and 3 bases at J, with 15 bases between. The CDR3 spells CASSDSGRPYYNEQFF. The CDR3 DNA is TGTGCCAGCAGTGATTCGGGCAGGCCCTACTACAATGAGCAGTTCTTC. The complete variable domain, with remaining parts taken from reference TRBV2 and TRBJ2-1, reads EPEVTQTPSHQVTQMGQEVILRCVPISNHLYFYWYRQILGQKVEFLVSFYNNEISEKSEIFDDQFSVERPDGSNFTLKIRSTKLEDSAMYFCASSDSGRPYYNEQFFGPGTRLTVL.

The chain has TRBV5-5 and TRBJ1-2; tentative D call: TRBD1 (6 bases). In germline, CDR1 is SGHKS, CDR2 YYEKEE (reference sequence). This CDR3 region has 15 residues. Between the trimmed V and J ends, which lost 5 bases and 4 bases, there was a span of 18 bases. Written as DNA, the CDR3 is TGTGCCAGCAGGCGTTCGTCCGGGGGCCTCTATGGCTACACCTTC. Translation gives CASRRSSGGLYGYTF.

The sample holds one count of this clonotype. This chain connects TRBV7-2 to TRBJ1-2; D is perhaps TRBD1 (6 bases). Trimming shortened V by 1 base and J by 2 bases, and 20 bases separated the two germline ends. The CDR3 is made up of 18 amino acids. The germline CDR1 and CDR2 sequences are SGHTA and FQGNSA. The CDR3 protein is CASSLGSGALGLNYGYTF. As DNA, the CDR3 is TGTGCCAGCAGCTTAGGATCAGGGGCGTTGGGACTGAACTATGGCTACACCTTC.

The chain recombines TRBV7-9 with TRBJ1-1; D possibly corresponds to TRBD1 (6 bases). Germline-derived CDR1 and CDR2 are SEHNR and FQNEAQ (reference sequence). V lost 4 bases and J 6 bases, leaving 21 bases between the germline ends. This CDR3 has 16 amino acids. The CDR3 loop is CASSSTRPEQGPEAFF. In nucleotides, the CDR3 is TGTGCCAGCAGCTCGACCCGACCCGAGCAGGGGCCTGAAGCTTTCTTT.

This clonotype appeared many times. This chain links TRBV12-3 or TRBV12-4 with TRBJ2-7; 12 bases are a match to TRBD2. V lost 6 bases and J lost 4; bases outside the gene matches: 4. The CDR3 extends over 14 amino acids. CDR3: CASRLTSGSYEQYF. DNA for the CDR3: TGTGCCAGCAGGCTGACTAGCGGGAGTTACGAGCAGTACTTC.

This clonotype was seen ten or more times. The DNA of the CDR3 is TGTGCCAGCAGCCAGGGACTAGCGAGCCTCTCCGGCACAGATACGCAGTATTTT. Amino acid sequence: CASSQGLASLSGTDTQYF. The chain couples TRBV6-2 or TRBV6-3 to TRBJ2-3, with TRBD2 identical over 10 bases. Germline V lookup: CDR1 MNHEY, CDR2 SVGEGT. J gave up 1 base and V 6 bases, and 13 bases lay outside the gene matches. The CDR3 contains 18 residues.

The genes are TRBV9 and TRBJ1-1; TRBD1 aligns across 7 bases. The CDR3 spans 15 residues. Germline V CDR1 and CDR2: SGDLS, YYNGEE. V gave up 2 bases and J gave up 8 bases; unmatched junction bases: 12. The CDR3 nucleotides are TGTGCCAGCAGCGTCGGGACAGTTCCACACCAAGAAGCTTTCTTT. Translation gives CASSVGTVPHQEAFF.

The rearrangement uses TRBV6-1 and TRBJ1-2; no reliable D call. The CDR3 contains 12 residues. The germline V and J ends were trimmed by 3 bases and 4 bases, with 6 bases remaining between them. Germline-derived CDR1 and CDR2 are MNHNS and SASEGT. CDR3 in DNA: TGTGCCAGCAGTGATTCGTTCTATGGCTACACCTTC. The encoded protein is CASSDSFYGYTF.

This clonotype was seen a handful of times. The CDR3 region has the DNA TGTGCCAGCAGTTACGGGTGGGGGCAGGACTATGGCTACACCTTC. Encoded protein: CASSYGWGQDYGYTF. The chain recombines TRBV6-5 with TRBJ1-2, with D possibly TRBD1 on 6 matching bases. This CDR3 comprises 15 residues. The germline V and J ends were trimmed by 2 bases and 3 bases, with 13 bases remaining between them. Germline CDR1 MNHEY, CDR2 SVGAGI.

This sequence joins TRBV19 and TRBJ2-2, with 8 nucleotides matching TRBD1. Trimming removed 6 bases from V and 0 bases from J; junction bases left unmatched: 3. CDR1 is LNHDA and CDR2 is SQIVND in the germline V gene (reference sequence). The CDR3 totals 15 residues. The CDR3 is CASRSGGANTGELFF. The CDR3 bases are TGTGCCAGTAGATCAGGGGGCGCGAACACCGGGGAGCTGTTTTTT. Together with reference TRBV19 and TRBJ2-2, the CDR3 gives the full variable domain: DGGITQSPKYLFRKEGQNVTLSCEQNLNHDAMYWYRQDPGQGLRLIYYSQIVNDFQKGDIAEGYSVSREKKESFPLTVTSAQKNPTAFYLCASRSGGANTGELFFGEGSRLTVL.

This clonotype was seen only a few times. This chain uses TRBV6-1 with TRBJ2-7; possibly TRBD1 for D (6 bases). The CDR3 runs to 15 residues. Trimming shortened V by 2 bases and J by 4 bases, and 15 bases separated the two germline ends. Germline CDR1 MNHNS, CDR2 SASEGT. The CDR3 loop is CASSETVGQPYEQYF. Here the CDR3 DNA reads TGTGCCAGCAGTGAAACGGTCGGACAGCCTTACGAGCAGTACTTC.